This T cell receptor beta chain emerged from a study of hypomethylating agent response in myelodysplastic syndrome. This CDR3 comprises 11 residues. Deletions cut 5 bases from V and 7 bases from J, with 8 bases between. Germline lookup yields CDR1 SNHLY and CDR2 FYNNEI. Sequencing used immunoSEQ multiplex PCR; TCRdb keeps in-frame clones, though not all of them. The table records about 5,400 clones, over 80% of them present only once. V gene TRBV2 combines with J gene TRBJ1-1; D gene uncertain. The source was bone marrow, collected before or after starting hypomethylating agent treatment for myelodysplastic syndrome (not recorded which). The origin of this receptor is a human donor with myelodysplastic syndrome. CDR3 sequence reads: CASSSLREAFF. CDR3 in DNA: TGTGCCAGCAGTTCGCTTCGTGAAGCTTTCTTT.